The 17 T cell receptor beta chains given below trace back to one sample, sequenced in a study of Ad26.COV2.S vaccination and SARS-CoV-2 variants. Regarding treatment: around 19 received Ad26.COV2.S at low or high dose, single or two shots; roughly five received placebo; per-sample allocation not given. Samples were taken on day 63 after the first vaccine or placebo injection. Clones were read by immunoSEQ multiplex PCR, and TCRdb kept only the in-frame ones, dropping some. The table lists roughly 460,000 clones, 89% of them singletons. This specimen was peripheral blood, taken in a trial of Ad26.COV2.S vaccine versus placebo. Receptors originate from a person aged 18-65 years who received the Ad26.COV2.S COVID-19 vaccine or a placebo.

This clone was recorded once. The rearrangement links TRBV5-4 to TRBJ2-5, with 10 bases lining up with TRBD2. Germline trimming cut 5 bases from V and 1 base from J; bases unmatched to any gene: 5. The CDR3 consists of 15 residues. From germline, CDR1 is SGHNT and CDR2 YYREEE (reference sequence). CDR3 DNA: TGTGCCAGCAGTAGGACTAGCGGCGCCCAAGAGACCCAGTACTTC. It yields the protein CASSRTSGAQETQYF.

The chain links TRBV18 to TRBJ2-5; a possible D gene is TRBD2 (6 bases). Trimming removed 3 bases at V and 2 bases at J, with 13 bases between. CDR1 KGHSH and CDR2 LQKENI come from the germline V gene. CDR3 size: 15 residues. CDR3 DNA: TGTGCCAGCTCACCTATGCGGGGCCAACAAGAGACCCAGTACTTC. This codes for CASSPMRGQQETQYF.

The chain couples TRBV5-1 to TRBJ1-1; D remains ambiguous. Germline V lookup: CDR1 SGHRS, CDR2 YFSETQ. The CDR3 runs to 13 residues. The germline V and J ends were trimmed by 4 bases and 3 bases, with 10 bases remaining between them. CDR3 nucleotide sequence: TGCGCCAGCAGCAACGACGGGGACACTGAAGCTTTCTTT. The encoded protein is CASSNDGDTEAFF.

The rearrangement joins TRBV7-9 to TRBJ1-1, with 7 bases that match TRBD1. The CDR3 is 13 amino acids. V gave up 5 bases and J gave up 1 base; unmatched junction bases: 1. Germline CDR1 SEHNR, CDR2 FQNEAQ (reference sequence). DNA of the CDR3: TGTGCCAGCAGCAGGGACAGGAACACTGAAGCTTTCTTT. It specifies CASSRDRNTEAFF.

V usage is TRBV5-4 and J usage is TRBJ2-5; D is unresolved. The CDR3 consists of 17 residues. V was cut by 2 bases and J by 8 bases, with 25 bases left in between. The germline V gene has CDR1 SGHNT and CDR2 YYREEE (reference sequence). The CDR3 is CASSFSTGPTKRGTQYF. CDR3 DNA sequence: TGTGCCAGCAGCTTTTCTACCGGTCCTACGAAAAGAGGAACCCAGTACTTC.

The CDR3 DNA follows: TGTGCCAGCAGTTGGAGACAGGGGTATACTGAAGCTTTCTTT. Translating it yields CASSWRQGYTEAFF. The rearrangement joins TRBV6-5 to TRBJ1-1; TRBD1 agrees at 8 bases. This CDR3 has 14 amino acids. With V trimmed by 4 bases and J by 5 bases, 6 bases remained unmatched. Germline V lookup: CDR1 MNHEY, CDR2 SVGAGI.

The chain combines TRBV15 with TRBJ1-1, with TRBD1 as a possible D gene (5 bases). This CDR3 region has 15 residues. V lost 0 bases, J lost 1 base, and 9 bases lay in between. Germline CDR1 reads LNHNV; CDR2 reads YYDKDF (reference sequence). CDR3 in DNA: TGTGCCACCAGCAGAGATAGTACAGGGAACACTGAAGCTTTCTTT. Protein sequence: CATSRDSTGNTEAFF.

The chain links TRBV5-4 to TRBJ2-5; D is perhaps TRBD1 or TRBD2 (6 bases each). Germline V CDR1 and CDR2: SGHNT, YYREEE (reference sequence). The V end lost 1 base, the J end lost 5 bases, and 15 bases lay between the germline ends. The CDR3 loop spans 15 amino acids. The CDR3 reads CASSLNREESETQYF. The CDR3 DNA sequence: TGTGCCAGCAGCTTGAACAGGGAGGAGTCGGAGACCCAGTACTTC.

The chain carries TRBV29-1 and TRBJ1-4; D uncertain. This CDR3 comprises 14 residues. The germline V gene has CDR1 SQVTM and CDR2 ANQGSEA. V was trimmed by 6 bases and J by 0 bases, leaving 11 bases between them. The CDR3 DNA reads TGCAGCGTGGGTGACACGCCAACTAATGAAAAACTGTTTTTT. Its protein is CSVGDTPTNEKLFF.

The chain has TRBV2 and TRBJ2-5; 9 nucleotides agree with TRBD2. Germline CDR1 and CDR2: SNHLY and FYNNEI. V shed 4 bases, J shed 4 bases, and the junction held 4 bases outside the gene matches. This CDR3 has 14 residues. CDR3 sequence: CASSAGGRGETQYF. The DNA for the CDR3 is TGTGCCAGCAGTGCCGGCGGGAGGGGAGAGACCCAGTACTTC.

This clone was seen a single time. The chain carries TRBV24-1 and TRBJ2-4; the D gene is possibly TRBD2 (7 bases). V shed 8 bases and J shed 2 bases, with 18 bases lying between them. This CDR3 region has 16 residues. Germline V gene lookup returns CDR1 KGHDR and CDR2 SFDVKD. The CDR3 region is CATNSGGVGPKNIQYF. CDR3 bases: TGTGCCACCAATTCGGGGGGCGTGGGGCCCAAAAACATTCAGTACTTC.

V gene TRBV21-1 combines with J gene TRBJ1-6. TRBV21-1 has pseudogene status. This CDR3 comprises 14 residues. The DNA for the CDR3 is TGTGCCAGCATCTATACCTTCCTGAACTCTGCCCTCCACTTT. It specifies CASIYTFLNSALHF.

This rearrangement joins TRBV28 to TRBJ1-6; a weak D match, TRBD1 (5 bases). Germline-derived CDR1 and CDR2 are MDHEN and SYDVKM. V lost 1 base, J lost 5 bases, and 6 bases lay in between. CDR3 length: 14 residues. The CDR3 loop is CASSLYRNNSPLHF. The CDR3 DNA is TGTGCCAGCAGTTTATACAGGAATAATTCACCCCTCCACTTT.

The chain combines TRBV3-1 (or the pseudogene TRBV3-2) with TRBJ1-2, with TRBD1 matching 7 bases. This CDR3 is built from 15 residues. J gave up 5 bases and V 3 bases, and 9 bases lay outside the gene matches. CDR1 and CDR2 from the germline V gene are LGHDT and YNNKEL (reference sequence). The CDR3 is CASSQGTGQLYGYTF. The CDR3 nucleotides are TGTGCCAGCAGCCAGGGCACGGGACAGCTATATGGCTACACCTTC.

The chain links TRBV4-1 to TRBJ1-3; the D is unclear. V lost 1 base and J lost 0, with 7 bases in between. Germline CDR1 is MGHRA and CDR2 is YSYEKL. The CDR3 is made up of 15 amino acids. This CDR3 is CASSQGTISGNTIYF. CDR3 sequence (DNA): TGCGCCAGCAGCCAAGGGACCATCTCTGGAAACACCATATATTTT.

This clone was seen once. The chain has TRBV7-9 and TRBJ2-1; 7 bases align to TRBD2. CDR3 length: 16 amino acids. The V gene end was trimmed by 0 bases and the J gene end by 1 base; junction bases not matched to a gene: 3. Germline values: CDR1 SEHNR, CDR2 FQNEAQ (reference sequence). The CDR3 DNA reads as TGTGCCAGCAGCTTAGCGGGTAGCGGGTCCTACAATGAGCAGTTCTTC. It specifies CASSLAGSGSYNEQFF. The full variable domain, in which reference TRBV7-9 and TRBJ2-1 provide the parts outside the CDR3, is DTGVSQNPRHKITKRGQNVTFRCDPISEHNRLYWYRQTLGQGPEFLTYFQNEAQLEKSRLLSDRFSAERPKGSFSTLEIQRTEQGDSAMYLCASSLAGSGSYNEQFFGPGTRLTVL.

This clone was recorded only once. The chain uses TRBV28 and TRBJ2-3; D is perhaps TRBD2 (6 bases). The CDR3 covers 15 residues. With 1 base removed from V and 8 bases from J, the gap between germline ends came to 16 bases. CDR1 is MDHEN, CDR2 SYDVKM, per germline. The CDR3 DNA follows: TGTGCCAGCAGTTTATACGGCGGGGCCGGGGGTACGCAGTATTTT. Amino acids: CASSLYGGAGGTQYF.